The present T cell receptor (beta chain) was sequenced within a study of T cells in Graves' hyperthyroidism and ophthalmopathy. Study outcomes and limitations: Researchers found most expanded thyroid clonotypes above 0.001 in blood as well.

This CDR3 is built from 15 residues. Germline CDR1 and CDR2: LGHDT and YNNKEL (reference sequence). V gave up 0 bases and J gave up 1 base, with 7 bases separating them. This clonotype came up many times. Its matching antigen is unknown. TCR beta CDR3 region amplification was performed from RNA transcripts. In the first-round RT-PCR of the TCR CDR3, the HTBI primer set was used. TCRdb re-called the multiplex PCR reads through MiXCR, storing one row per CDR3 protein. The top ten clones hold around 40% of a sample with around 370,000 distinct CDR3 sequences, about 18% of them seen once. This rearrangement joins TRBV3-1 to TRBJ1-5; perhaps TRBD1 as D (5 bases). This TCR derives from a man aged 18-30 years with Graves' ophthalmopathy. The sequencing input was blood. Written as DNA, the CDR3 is TGTGCCAGCAGCCAAGACACAGGAAGCAATCAGCCCCAGCATTTT. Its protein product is CASSQDTGSNQPQHF.